This T cell receptor beta chain is from a study of CD8 T cells in ankylosing spondylitis. A quantitative 5'-RACE method, one with molecular barcodes, was used to make TCR beta libraries. TCRdb fed the 5' RACE reads into MiXCR, producing one record per CDR3 protein. The sample shows approximately 140,000 distinct CDR3 sequences, approximately 44% of them seen only once. For this clonotype: Its antigen is as yet unknown.

Study results and limitations: What seemed typical of ankylosing spondylitis blood was a TCR beta motif built from about 8 highly homologous variants. Within matched ankylosing spondylitis synovial fluid, disease-linked clones were reportedly significantly enriched.

The germline V gene has CDR1 GTSNPN and CDR2 SVGIG (reference sequence). This CDR3 region has 18 residues. V lost 3 bases to trimming and J lost 0 bases; unmatched junction nucleotides: 9. The sequence was obtained from a male donor with ankylosing spondylitis. The source material was synovial fluid, either unsorted or a sorted T cell fraction (not recorded which). V gene TRBV30 combines with J gene TRBJ2-1; 12 nucleotides line up with TRBD2. CDR3 bases: TGTGCCTGGAGAGGACTAGCGGGACCATCGTACTCCTACAATGAGCAGTTCTTC. Its translation: CAWRGLAGPSYSYNEQFF.